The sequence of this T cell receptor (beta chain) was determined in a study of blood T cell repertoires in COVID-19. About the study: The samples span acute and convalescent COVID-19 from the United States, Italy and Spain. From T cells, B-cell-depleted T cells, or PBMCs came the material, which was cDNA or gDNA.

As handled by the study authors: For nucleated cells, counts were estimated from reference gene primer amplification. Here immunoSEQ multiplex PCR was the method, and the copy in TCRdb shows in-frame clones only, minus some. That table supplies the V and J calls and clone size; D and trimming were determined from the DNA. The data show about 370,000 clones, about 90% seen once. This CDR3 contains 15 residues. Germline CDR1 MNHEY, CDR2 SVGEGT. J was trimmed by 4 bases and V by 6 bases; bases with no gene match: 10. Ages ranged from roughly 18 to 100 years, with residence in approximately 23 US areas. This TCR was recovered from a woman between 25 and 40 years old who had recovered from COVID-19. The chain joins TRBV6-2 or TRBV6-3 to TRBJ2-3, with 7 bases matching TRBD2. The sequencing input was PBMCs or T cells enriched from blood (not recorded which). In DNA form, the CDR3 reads TGTGCCAGCAGCGAGCCGGGACTACAATCAGATACGCAGTATTTT. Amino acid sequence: CASSEPGLQSDTQYF.